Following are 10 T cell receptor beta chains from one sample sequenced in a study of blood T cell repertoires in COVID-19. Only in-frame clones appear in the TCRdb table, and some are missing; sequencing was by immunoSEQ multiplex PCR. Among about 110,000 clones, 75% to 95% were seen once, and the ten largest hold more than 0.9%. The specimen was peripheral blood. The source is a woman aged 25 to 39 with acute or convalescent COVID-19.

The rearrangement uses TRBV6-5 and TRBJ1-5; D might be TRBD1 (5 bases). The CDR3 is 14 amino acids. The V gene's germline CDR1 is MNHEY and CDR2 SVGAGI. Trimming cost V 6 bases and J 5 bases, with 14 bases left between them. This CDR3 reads CASSPTGDYQPQHF. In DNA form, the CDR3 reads TGTGCCAGCAGCCCCACGGGGGACTATCAGCCCCAGCATTTT.

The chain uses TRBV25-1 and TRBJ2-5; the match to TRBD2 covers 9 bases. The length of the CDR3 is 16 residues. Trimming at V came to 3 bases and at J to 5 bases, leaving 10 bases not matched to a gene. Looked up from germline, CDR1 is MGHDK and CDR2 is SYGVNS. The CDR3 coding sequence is TGTGCCAGCAGTGATCTGGGTCCTACTAGCGGGGAGACCCAGTACTTC. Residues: CASSDLGPTSGETQYF. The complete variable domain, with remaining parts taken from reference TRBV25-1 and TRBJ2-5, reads EADIYQTPRYLVIGTGKKITLECSQTMGHDKMYWYQQDPGMELHLIHYSYGVNSTEKGDLSSESTVSRIRTEHFPLTLESARPSHTSQYLCASSDLGPTSGETQYFGPGTRLLVL.

The CDR3 reads CASTPDRASGYTF. CDR3 coding DNA: TGTGCCAGCACTCCCGACAGGGCTTCTGGCTACACCTTC. The chain uses TRBV27 and TRBJ1-2; 7 nucleotides align to TRBD1. V lost 7 bases and J lost 7; bases outside the gene matches: 9. The CDR3 is 13 amino acids. From germline, CDR1 is MNHEY and CDR2 SMNVEV (reference sequence).

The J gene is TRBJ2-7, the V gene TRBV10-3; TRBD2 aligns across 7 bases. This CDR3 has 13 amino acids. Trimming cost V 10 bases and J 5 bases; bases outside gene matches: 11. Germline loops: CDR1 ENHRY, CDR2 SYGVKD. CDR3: CATTDPRENEQYF. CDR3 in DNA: TGTGCCACCACCGATCCGCGGGAGAACGAGCAGTACTTC.

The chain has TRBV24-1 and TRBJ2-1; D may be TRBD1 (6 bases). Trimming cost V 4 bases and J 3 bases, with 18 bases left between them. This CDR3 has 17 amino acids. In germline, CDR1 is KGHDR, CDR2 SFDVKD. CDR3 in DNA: TGTGCCACCAGTGAGAGGACAGCGGAACCTATCTACAATGAGCAGTTCTTC. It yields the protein CATSERTAEPIYNEQFF.

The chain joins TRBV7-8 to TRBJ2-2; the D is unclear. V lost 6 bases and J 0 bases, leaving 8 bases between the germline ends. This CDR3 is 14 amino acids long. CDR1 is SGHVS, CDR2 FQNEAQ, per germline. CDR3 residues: CASRTSTNTGELFF. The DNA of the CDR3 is TGTGCCAGCAGAACCAGTACGAACACCGGGGAGCTGTTTTTT.

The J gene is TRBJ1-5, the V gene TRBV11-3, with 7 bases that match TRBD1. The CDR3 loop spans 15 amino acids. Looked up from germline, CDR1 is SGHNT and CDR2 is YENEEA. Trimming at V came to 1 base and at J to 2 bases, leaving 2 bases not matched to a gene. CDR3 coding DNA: TGTGCCAGCAGCTTAGGTGGACAGGGCAATCAGCCCCAGCATTTT. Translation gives CASSLGGQGNQPQHF. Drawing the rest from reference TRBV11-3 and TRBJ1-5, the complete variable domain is EAGVVQSPRYKIIEKKQPVAFWCNPISGHNTLYWYLQNLGQGPELLIRYENEEAVDDSQLPKDRFSAERLKGVDSTLKIQPAELGDSAVYLCASSLGGQGNQPQHFGDGTRLSIL.

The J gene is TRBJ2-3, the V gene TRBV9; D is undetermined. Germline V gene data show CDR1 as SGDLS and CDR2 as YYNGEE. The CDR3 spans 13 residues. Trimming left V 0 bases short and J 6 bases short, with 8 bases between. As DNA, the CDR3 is TGTGCCAGCAGCGTAGCTTGGGCGGATACGCAGTATTTT. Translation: CASSVAWADTQYF.

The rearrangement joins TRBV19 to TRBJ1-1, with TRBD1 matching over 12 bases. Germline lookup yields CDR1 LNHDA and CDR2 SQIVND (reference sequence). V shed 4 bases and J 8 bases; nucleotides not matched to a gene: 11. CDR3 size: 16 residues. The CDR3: CASSTYGTGGLAEAFF. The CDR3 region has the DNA TGTGCCAGTAGTACATACGGGACAGGGGGCCTAGCAGAAGCTTTCTTT.

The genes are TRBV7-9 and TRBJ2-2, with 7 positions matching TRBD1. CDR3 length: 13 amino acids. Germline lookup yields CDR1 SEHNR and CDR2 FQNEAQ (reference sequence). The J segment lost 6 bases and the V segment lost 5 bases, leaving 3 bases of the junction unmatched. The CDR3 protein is CASSPQGAGELFF. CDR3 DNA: TGTGCCAGCAGCCCTCAGGGGGCCGGGGAGCTGTTTTTT. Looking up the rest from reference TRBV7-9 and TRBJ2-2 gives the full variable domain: DTGVSQNPRHKITKRGQNVTFRCDPISEHNRLYWYRQTLGQGPEFLTYFQNEAQLEKSRLLSDRFSAERPKGSFSTLEIQRTEQGDSAMYLCASSPQGAGELFFGEGSRLTVL.